A single sample gave rise to the 22 T cell receptor beta chains below, sequenced in a study of Ad26.COV2.S vaccination and SARS-CoV-2 variants. Sequenced by immunoSEQ multiplex PCR; TCRdb stores in-frame clones only, minus some. The sample carries nearly 400,000 clones, roughly 90% recorded once. Treatment defined: about 20 received Ad26.COV2.S at low or high dose, single or two shots; roughly five received placebo; per-sample allocation not given. Sampling was performed 63 days after the first vaccine or placebo injection. The specimen was peripheral blood, collected in a trial of Ad26.COV2.S vaccine versus placebo. These receptors originate from a person aged 18-65 years who received the Ad26.COV2.S COVID-19 vaccine or a placebo.

V and J are TRBV20-1 and TRBJ2-3, with 12 bases lining up with TRBD1. The CDR3 has 14 amino acids. Trimming took 3 bases from V and 8 from J; bases not matched to a gene: 6. The germline V gene has CDR1 DFQATT and CDR2 SNEGSKA (reference sequence). The DNA for the CDR3 is TGCAGTGCTAGTTGGGACAGGGGGCGCGGTACGCAGTATTTT. Translated: CSASWDRGRGTQYF.

The gene calls are TRBV5-4 and TRBJ1-4; D gene uncertain. CDR1 SGHNT and CDR2 YYREEE come from the germline V gene (reference sequence). V was pared by 4 bases and J by 3 bases, with 13 bases between. The CDR3 runs to 15 residues. CDR3: CASSLGAVANEKLFF. CDR3 nucleotide sequence: TGTGCCAGCAGCCTGGGCGCCGTGGCTAATGAAAAACTGTTTTTT.

The J gene is TRBJ1-5, the V gene TRBV6-5, with D unclear. In germline, CDR1 is MNHEY, CDR2 SVGAGI. This CDR3 contains 12 residues. The germline V and J ends were trimmed by 6 bases and 7 bases, with 10 bases remaining between them. CDR3: CASRSTHQPQHF. In DNA, the CDR3 is TGTGCCAGCAGAAGTACACACCAGCCCCAGCATTTT.

This chain uses TRBV9 with TRBJ2-7; TRBD2 matches at 11 bases. The CDR3 loop spans 15 amino acids. Unmatched junction bases numbered 10, after V lost 4 bases and J lost 7 bases. Germline loops: CDR1 SGDLS, CDR2 YYNGEE. DNA of the CDR3: TGTGCCAGCAGCCGGGGGGGACTAGCGGCCGAGGAGCAGTACTTC. Translation gives CASSRGGLAAEEQYF. Variable domain in full (rest from reference TRBV9 and TRBJ2-7): DSGVTQTPKHLITATGQRVTLRCSPRSGDLSVYWYQQSLDQGLQFLIQYYNGEERAKGNILERFSAQQFPDLHSELNLSSLELGDSALYFCASSRGGLAAEEQYFGPGTRLTVT.

This chain joins TRBV5-1 and TRBJ1-2; weak D call: TRBD1 (6 bases). The germline V and J ends were trimmed by 4 bases and 3 bases, with 10 bases remaining between them. Germline V gives CDR1 SGHRS, CDR2 YFSETQ. CDR3 length equals 13 residues. The CDR3 is CASSPRTDYGYTF. CDR3 nucleotides: TGCGCCAGCAGCCCGAGGACAGACTATGGCTACACCTTC.

The chain combines TRBV4-1 with TRBJ2-3, with 11 nucleotides matching TRBD2. V lost 3 bases to trimming and J lost 5 bases; unmatched junction nucleotides: 7. Per the germline V gene, CDR1 is MGHRA and CDR2 is YSYEKL. The CDR3 sequence is 16 residues long. CDR3 nucleotides: TGCGCCAGCAGCCACATCCTAGCGGGAGGTGGAGATACGCAGTATTTT. It is translated as CASSHILAGGGDTQYF.

The chain uses TRBV5-1 and TRBJ1-1; D is unclear. The V and J ends lost 0 bases and 0 bases respectively, with 6 bases between them. The germline V gene has CDR1 SGHRS and CDR2 YFSETQ. This CDR3 has 14 residues. CDR3 DNA: TGCGCCAGCAGCTTGGTGCGGTTGAACACTGAAGCTTTCTTT. It codes for CASSLVRLNTEAFF.

This clone appeared a few times. This chain connects TRBV4-2 to TRBJ1-2, with D hard to call. Trimming cost V 0 bases and J 2 bases, with 10 bases left between them. In germline, CDR1 is LGHNA, CDR2 YNFKEQ. The CDR3 sequence is 15 residues long. CDR3 sequence reads: CASSQDSGRNYGYTF. The CDR3 region has the DNA TGTGCCAGCAGCCAAGATTCGGGGAGAAACTATGGCTACACCTTC.

DNA for the CDR3: TGTGCCAGCAGAATCAGGGGGCTCACTGAAGCTTTCTTT. It encodes CASRIRGLTEAFF. V usage is TRBV2 and J usage is TRBJ1-1; 8 positions agree with TRBD1. Germline V lookup: CDR1 SNHLY, CDR2 FYNNEI. The CDR3 covers 13 residues. V shed 6 bases and J 4 bases; nucleotides not matched to a gene: 4.

The chain employs TRBV30 and TRBJ2-7; D may be TRBD1 (6 bases). Trimming cost V 0 bases and J 2 bases, with 8 bases left between them. Germline loops: CDR1 GTSNPN, CDR2 SVGIG (reference sequence). The CDR3 contains 13 residues. The CDR3 nucleotides read TGTGCCTGGAGTGTAGGGGGAACCTACGAGCAGTACTTC. Protein product: CAWSVGGTYEQYF. Combining the CDR3 with reference TRBV30 and TRBJ2-7 gives the whole variable domain SQTIHQWPATLVQPVGSPLSLECTVEGTSNPNLYWYRQAAGRGLQLLFYSVGIGQISSEVPQNLSASRPQDRQFILSSKKLLLSDSGFYLCAWSVGGTYEQYFGPGTRLTVT.

The rearrangement uses TRBV6-2 or TRBV6-3 and TRBJ2-1; D remains ambiguous. Germline-derived CDR1 and CDR2 are MNHEY and SVGEGT. The CDR3 spans 13 residues. V was clipped by 2 bases and J by 10 bases, with 12 bases between them. The CDR3 here is CASSYVRVGEQFF. The CDR3 DNA follows: TGTGCCAGCAGTTACGTAAGGGTAGGCGAGCAGTTCTTC.

The chain is built from TRBV11-3 and TRBJ1-5; D remains unclear. Germline V CDR1 and CDR2: SGHNT, YENEEA. This CDR3 region has 13 residues. V lost 3 bases, J lost 4 bases, and 7 bases lay in between. The CDR3 region has the DNA TGTGCCAGCAGCTTTCGGGTGAATCAGCCCCAGCATTTT. Protein sequence: CASSFRVNQPQHF.

The chain uses TRBV27 and TRBJ2-1; TRBD1 matches 7 bases. V lost 2 bases to trimming and J lost 4 bases; unmatched junction nucleotides: 5. The CDR3 is 15 residues long. Germline V gene sequence: CDR1 MNHEY, CDR2 SMNVEV (reference sequence). CDR3 nucleotide sequence: TGTGCCAGCAGTTTAGTTGGGACAGAGTACAATGAGCAGTTCTTC. This sequence encodes CASSLVGTEYNEQFF.

The chain combines TRBV2 with TRBJ1-1; 8 bases line up with TRBD1. This CDR3 has 15 amino acids. Germline CDR1 SNHLY, CDR2 FYNNEI. V shed 3 bases, J shed 2 bases, and the junction held 5 bases outside the gene matches. The CDR3 nucleotides are TGTGCCAGCAGTGACAGGGGGCTCTATAACACTGAAGCTTTCTTT. Amino acids: CASSDRGLYNTEAFF.

This clone was observed a few times. The chain carries TRBV10-3 and TRBJ1-2; 8 nucleotides align to TRBD1. V lost 5 bases to trimming and J lost 6 bases; unmatched junction nucleotides: 2. Germline loops: CDR1 ENHRY, CDR2 SYGVKD. This CDR3 spans 12 amino acids. CDR3 protein: CAISKTGDGYTF. The CDR3 region has the DNA TGTGCCATCAGTAAGACAGGGGATGGCTACACCTTC.

The chain uses TRBV7-9 and TRBJ2-5; no clear D gene. The V gene's germline CDR1 is SEHNR and CDR2 FQNEAQ (reference sequence). V was clipped by 1 base and J by 7 bases, with 7 bases between them. This CDR3 region has 12 residues. The CDR3 DNA reads as TGTGCCAGCAGCTTAGTGGGTGGGACCCAGTACTTC. Protein: CASSLVGGTQYF.

The CDR3 DNA follows: TGCGCCAGCAGCCAAGATGGGACAGTCTACAATGAGCAGTTCTTC. The encoded protein is CASSQDGTVYNEQFF. The V and J genes are TRBV4-1 and TRBJ2-1; the match to TRBD1 covers 7 bases. CDR3 length: 15 amino acids. CDR1 MGHRA and CDR2 YSYEKL come from the germline V gene. After removal of 0 bases from V and 3 bases from J, the junction contained 2 bases not matched to a gene.

This clone showed up just a few times. The chain employs TRBV9 and TRBJ2-7; a possible D gene is TRBD2 (5 bases). This CDR3 has 13 amino acids. Trimming pared 3 bases from V and 4 bases from J, leaving 11 bases between. Germline V gene lookup returns CDR1 SGDLS and CDR2 YYNGEE. The CDR3 here is CASSDSSGYEQYF. Written as DNA, the CDR3 is TGTGCCAGCAGCGACTCCTCGGGATACGAGCAGTACTTC.

The chain links TRBV3-1 (or the pseudogene TRBV3-2) to TRBJ2-5, with D unresolved. The germline gives CDR1 LGHDT, CDR2 YNNKEL (reference sequence). The V end was cut by 4 bases, the J end by 3 bases, with 6 bases between. The CDR3 has 12 residues. The CDR3 loop is CASSPEKETQYF. The CDR3 DNA is TGTGCCAGCAGCCCGGAAAAAGAGACCCAGTACTTC.

This chain links TRBV21-1 with TRBJ1-5. TRBV21-1 is annotated as a pseudogene. The CDR3 runs 15 residues. CDR3 in amino acids: CASSKKGLRGQPQHF. The CDR3 nucleotides read TGTGCCAGCAGCAAAAAGGGACTGAGAGGACAGCCCCAGCATTTT.

The chain has TRBV28 and TRBJ1-5, with D possibly matching TRBD1 (5 bases). CDR1 and CDR2 (germline): MDHEN, SYDVKM. Trimming pared 4 bases from V and 0 bases from J, leaving 7 bases between. This CDR3 is 14 amino acids long. CDR3 region: CASSWTPSNQPQHF. CDR3 DNA: TGTGCCAGCAGTTGGACACCTAGCAATCAGCCCCAGCATTTT.

The chain combines TRBV5-4 with TRBJ2-2, with TRBD2 matching over 11 bases. V dropped 5 bases and J dropped 1; count of bases not matched to a gene: 7. This CDR3 comprises 17 residues. CDR1 and CDR2 (germline): SGHNT, YYREEE (reference sequence). The CDR3 DNA sequence: TGTGCCAGCAGTCTCAAAGGACTAGCGGGGAACACCGGGGAGCTGTTTTTT. It codes for CASSLKGLAGNTGELFF.